This entry lists 8 T cell receptor beta chains sequenced from one sample in a study of cytomegalovirus exposure and HLA in healthy donors. This table comes from immunoSEQ multiplex PCR, and its TCRdb copy is limited to in-frame clones, with some not included. Of about 270,000 clones listed, approximately 83% were seen once; the top ten hold 0.95% to 1.1%. The sequencing input was PBMCs. The receptors originated from a woman aged 18 to 35 in good health and CMV-seronegative.

The chain couples TRBV9 to TRBJ1-2, with 7 positions matching TRBD1. V dropped 0 bases and J dropped 4; count of bases not matched to a gene: 0. The CDR3 sequence is 13 residues long. The V gene's germline CDR1 is SGDLS and CDR2 YYNGEE. DNA of the CDR3: TGTGCCAGCAGCGTAGAGGGGGCCTATGGCTACACCTTC. Residues: CASSVEGAYGYTF.

On this clone: Other DNA sequences in the sample encode the same CDR3. This chain connects TRBV7-2 to TRBJ1-5, with 8 nucleotides matching TRBD1. The V gene's germline CDR1 is SGHTA and CDR2 FQGNSA. The CDR3 is made up of 14 amino acids. J gave up 2 bases and V 5 bases, and 2 bases lay outside the gene matches. The CDR3: CASSLTGGNQPQHF. The CDR3 DNA reads as TGTGCCAGCAGCCTGACAGGGGGCAATCAGCCCCAGCATTTT.

The V gene is TRBV30, the J gene TRBJ2-1; D not resolved. V shed 5 bases and J shed 7 bases, with 6 bases lying between them. The CDR3 spans 10 residues. CDR1 and CDR2 from the germline V gene are GTSNPN and SVGIG (reference sequence). The CDR3 sequence is CAWSRNEQFF. Written as DNA, the CDR3 is TGTGCCTGGTCGCGGAATGAGCAGTTCTTC. The entire variable domain, with the rest obtained from reference TRBV30 and TRBJ2-1, is as follows: SQTIHQWPATLVQPVGSPLSLECTVEGTSNPNLYWYRQAAGRGLQLLFYSVGIGQISSEVPQNLSASRPQDRQFILSSKKLLLSDSGFYLCAWSRNEQFFGPGTRLTVL.

The chain recombines TRBV10-3 with TRBJ1-6, with 9 bases lining up with TRBD1. The CDR3 is 15 residues long. Trimming at V came to 6 bases and at J to 7 bases, leaving 7 bases not matched to a gene. CDR1 and CDR2 (germline): ENHRY, SYGVKD. This CDR3 is CAISRTGGENSPLHF. As DNA, the CDR3 is TGTGCCATCAGCCGTACAGGGGGCGAAAATTCACCCCTCCACTTT.

J is TRBJ2-3 and V is TRBV5-1; TRBD1 agrees at 7 bases. V lost 2 bases and J lost 0; bases outside the gene matches: 3. The germline V gene encodes CDR1 SGHRS and CDR2 YFSETQ. The CDR3 is made up of 15 amino acids. The CDR3 DNA sequence: TGCGCCAGCAGCTTATTACAGGGGAGCACAGATACGCAGTATTTT. Translation: CASSLLQGSTDTQYF.

This chain uses TRBV4-3 with TRBJ2-3, with D possibly TRBD2 on 5 matching bases. Germline values: CDR1 LGHNA, CDR2 YSLEER. V dropped 0 bases and J dropped 2 bases, with 9 bases sitting between them. CDR3 length: 15 residues. This CDR3 is CASSQEDSSTDTQYF. As DNA, the CDR3 is TGCGCCAGCAGCCAAGAGGACTCATCCACAGATACGCAGTATTTT.

The chain couples TRBV9 to TRBJ2-3, with 7 nucleotides matching TRBD2. V was clipped by 0 bases and J by 7 bases; unmatched bases: 8. From germline, CDR1 is SGDLS and CDR2 YYNGEE. The CDR3 extends over 15 amino acids. The CDR3 DNA reads TGTGCCAGCAGCGTAGAGTCTAGCGGCAGATATACGCAGTATTTT. It codes for CASSVESSGRYTQYF.

The chain uses TRBV28 and TRBJ2-5; the match to TRBD2 covers 12 bases. Germline V gene data show CDR1 as MDHEN and CDR2 as SYDVKM. The CDR3 covers 16 residues. Trimming removed 6 bases from V and 0 bases from J; junction bases left unmatched: 5. The CDR3 reads CASSPGLAGNQETQYF. Here the CDR3 DNA reads TGTGCCAGCAGCCCTGGACTAGCGGGGAACCAAGAGACCCAGTACTTC.